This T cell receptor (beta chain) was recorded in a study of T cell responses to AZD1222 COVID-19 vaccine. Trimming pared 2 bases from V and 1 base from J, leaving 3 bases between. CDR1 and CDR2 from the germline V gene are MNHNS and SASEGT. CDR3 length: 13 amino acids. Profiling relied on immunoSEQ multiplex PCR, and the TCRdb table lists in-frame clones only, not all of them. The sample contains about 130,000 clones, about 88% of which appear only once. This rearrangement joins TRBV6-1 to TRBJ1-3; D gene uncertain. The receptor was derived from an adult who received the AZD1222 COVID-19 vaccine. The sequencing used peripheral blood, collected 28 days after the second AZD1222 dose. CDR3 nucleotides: TGTGCCAGCAGTGAACAGTCTGGAAACACCATATATTTT. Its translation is CASSEQSGNTIYF.